Each of the 4 T cell receptor beta chains below was sequenced from the same sample in a study of cytomegalovirus exposure and HLA in healthy donors. 60 Vbeta and 13 Jbeta primers were used in PCR. Generated by immunoSEQ multiplex PCR, the TCRdb table keeps only in-frame clones and is missing some. The table lists around 200,000 clones, 80% of them singletons. The sequenced material came from PBMCs. The receptors come from a boy under 18 in good health and CMV-seronegative.

CDR3 nucleotides: TGCGCCAGCAGCCAAGTGGGTACAGATATCTACGAGCAGTACTTC. This encodes CASSQVGTDIYEQYF. V usage is TRBV4-1 and J usage is TRBJ2-7; no clear D gene. V dropped 1 base and J dropped 3 bases, with 13 bases sitting between them. Germline assignment: CDR1 MGHRA and CDR2 YSYEKL. This CDR3 region has 15 residues.

The chain couples TRBV15 to TRBJ2-1, with 14 bases fitting TRBD2. Germline-derived CDR1 and CDR2 are LNHNV and YYDKDF (reference sequence). The CDR3 spans 16 residues. The V and J ends lost 0 bases and 7 bases, in that order; junction bases with no gene match: 2. CDR3 sequence: CATSRERTSGRNEQFF. CDR3 sequence (DNA): TGTGCCACCAGCAGAGAGAGGACTAGCGGGAGGAATGAGCAGTTCTTC. The full variable domain, in which reference TRBV15 and TRBJ2-1 provide the parts outside the CDR3, is DAMVIQNPRYQVTQFGKPVTLSCSQTLNHNVMYWYQQKSSQAPKLLFHYYDKDFNNEADTPDNFQSRRPNTSFCFLDIRSPGLGDTAMYLCATSRERTSGRNEQFFGPGTRLTVL.

The table lists this clone with a few counts. This chain connects TRBV18 to TRBJ1-2, with a possible D match to TRBD1 (5 bases). Between the trimmed V and J ends, which lost 2 bases and 4 bases, there was a span of 17 bases. Looked up from germline, CDR1 is KGHSH and CDR2 is LQKENI. This CDR3 contains 16 residues. As DNA, the CDR3 is TGTGCCAGCTCACCAGAAACACAGGTCTTCCCCTATGGCTACACCTTC. This gives the protein CASSPETQVFPYGYTF.

The chain is built from TRBV5-6 and TRBJ1-1, with D perhaps matching TRBD1 (5 bases). The CDR3 contains 16 residues. V lost 5 bases and J 5 bases, leaving 22 bases between the germline ends. Germline V gene lookup returns CDR1 SGHDT and CDR2 YYEEEE. The CDR3 is CASSPRLGRGETEAFF. As DNA, the CDR3 is TGTGCCAGCAGTCCTCGGTTGGGTAGGGGTGAGACTGAAGCTTTCTTT.